This paragraph covers one TCR beta chain sequence. Original processing methods: Amplifying reference gene primers gave estimates of nucleated cell counts. Profiled with immunoSEQ multiplex PCR; TCRdb holds only in-frame clones, not every one. Clone size and the V and J calls come from that table; the DNA yielded D and trimming. This table holds some 40,000 clones, around 85% found once. Looked up from germline, CDR1 is SGHNT and CDR2 is YYREEE (reference sequence). Trimming removed 4 bases from V and 6 bases from J, with 4 bases in between. This CDR3 comprises 11 residues. This sample is part of a study of blood T cell repertoires in COVID-19. Across the whole study: Specimens from acute and convalescent COVID-19 originated in the United States, Italy and Spain. Nucleic acid was either cDNA or gDNA, and it came from T cells, B-cell-depleted T cells, or PBMCs.

The sample consisted of peripheral blood. The V call is TRBV5-4, the J call TRBJ1-4; D unclear. The receptor was derived from a man between 65 and 85 years old with acute or convalescent COVID-19. DNA for the CDR3: TGTGCCAGCAGCCGTGATGAAAAACTGTTTTTT. This translates into CASSRDEKLFF. Drawing the rest from reference TRBV5-4 and TRBJ1-4, the complete variable domain is ETGVTQSPTHLIKTRGQQVTLRCSSQSGHNTVSWYQQALGQGPQFIFQYYREEENGRGNFPPRFSGLQFPNYSSELNVNALELDDSALYLCASSRDEKLFFGSGTQLSVL.